This T cell receptor beta chain was found in a study of CD4 T cells in relation to SARS-CoV-2 and coronaviruses. Turning to the study itself: TCR beta CDR3s were sequenced after approximately nine-day antigen culture of PBMCs.

As concerns this clone: The antigen is not known.

This CDR3 is built from 14 residues. V shed 4 bases and J shed 6 bases, with 16 bases lying between them. Per germline, CDR1 SGHNT and CDR2 YYREEE (reference sequence). The data were produced by immunoSEQ multiplex PCR, yet TCRdb's version contains in-frame clones alone and is incomplete. The sample holds 15,000 to 20,000 clones, roughly 78% seen once. Unexposed donor CD4+ T cells date from about 2011-2018, before the COVID-19 pandemic. Isolation of CD4+ T cells took place after around eleven days in culture. Half the medium was replaced with IL-2 medium on days 3 and 7. The TCR sequence derives from a human donor in good health. The material sequenced was CD4+ T cells from PBMCs, cultured in vitro. The V and J genes are TRBV5-4 and TRBJ1-1, with D unclear. The CDR3 is CASSRNPLRAEAFF. The CDR3 DNA follows: TGTGCCAGCAGCCGTAATCCACTGCGAGCTGAAGCTTTCTTT. Variable domain in full (rest from reference TRBV5-4 and TRBJ1-1): ETGVTQSPTHLIKTRGQQVTLRCSSQSGHNTVSWYQQALGQGPQFIFQYYREEENGRGNFPPRFSGLQFPNYSSELNVNALELDDSALYLCASSRNPLRAEAFFGQGTRLTVV.